The 14 T cell receptor beta chains given below trace back to one sample, sequenced in a study of cytomegalovirus exposure and HLA in healthy donors. It was with 60 Vbeta and 13 Jbeta primers that the PCR ran. The method was immunoSEQ multiplex PCR; TCRdb's version includes in-frame clones alone and lacks a portion of them. The table lists 210,000 or so clones, over 75% of them singletons, with more than 0.45% in the top ten. Sequenced input: PBMCs. The receptors were gathered from a boy younger than 18 in good health and CMV-seronegative.

The chain joins TRBV7-6 to TRBJ2-1, with a possible D match to TRBD1 (5 bases). V was trimmed by 6 bases and J by 8 bases, leaving 17 bases between them. The CDR3 has 14 amino acids. Germline lookup yields CDR1 SGHVS and CDR2 FNYEAQ. CDR3 residues: CASSSTQGKDEQFF. The DNA for the CDR3 is TGTGCCAGCAGTTCTACCCAGGGAAAGGATGAGCAGTTCTTC. Filled out from reference TRBV7-6 and TRBJ2-1, the complete variable domain reads GAGVSQSPRYKVTKRGQDVALRCDPISGHVSLYWYRQALGQGPEFLTYFNYEAQQDKSGLPNDRFSAERPEGSISTLTIQRTEQRDSAMYRCASSSTQGKDEQFFGPGTRLTVL.

This clone was observed a few times. The genes are TRBV7-2 and TRBJ2-5; D remains ambiguous. The J call may not be correct, given that the DNA end is closer to TRBJ2-7. CDR3 size: 14 residues. Germline CDR1 SGHTA, CDR2 FQGNSA. The DNA of the CDR3 is TGTGCCAGCAGCCCCTTATCCCCCACCTACGAGCAGTACTTC. It codes for CASSPLSPTYEQYF.

The rearrangement uses TRBV5-1 and TRBJ1-1, with TRBD1 matching 10 bases. The CDR3 has 13 residues. CDR1 is SGHRS and CDR2 is YFSETQ in the germline V gene. The V segment lost 0 bases and the J segment 8 bases; nucleotides outside the gene matches: 1. CDR3 sequence: CASSLGGQGEAFF. The DNA for the CDR3 is TGCGCCAGCAGCTTGGGGGGACAGGGGGAAGCTTTCTTT.

The chain combines TRBV9 with TRBJ1-6, with 7 bases fitting TRBD1. CDR3 length: 15 residues. Germline assignment: CDR1 SGDLS and CDR2 YYNGEE. After removal of 4 bases from V and 4 bases from J, the junction contained 5 bases not matched to a gene. The CDR3 DNA sequence: TGTGCCAGCAGCTTTACGACAGGGTATAATTCACCCCTCCACTTT. Encoded protein: CASSFTTGYNSPLHF.

The genes are TRBV2 and TRBJ2-5, with TRBD1 matching over 8 bases. V lost 2 bases and J lost 5; bases outside the gene matches: 7. The germline V gene has CDR1 SNHLY and CDR2 FYNNEI. The CDR3 totals 15 residues. CDR3 DNA: TGTGCCAGCAGTGAACAAGCAGGGGGCGGGGAGACCCAGTACTTC. As protein: CASSEQAGGGETQYF.

The chain has TRBV7-2 and TRBJ2-5, with TRBD2 as a possible D gene (5 bases). With the DNA end fitting TRBJ2-7 better, the J assignment may be wrong. Germline V lookup: CDR1 SGHTA, CDR2 FQGNSA. The length of the CDR3 is 14 residues. CDR3 sequence reads: CASSRELASYEQYF. As DNA, the CDR3 is TGTGCCAGCAGCCGCGAGCTAGCCTCCTACGAGCAGTACTTC.

This clone is a singleton in its sample. In DNA, the CDR3 is TGTGCCAGCAGCTCAGCCGAGGGCCGGACTGAAGCTTTCTTT. This codes for CASSSAEGRTEAFF. The chain uses TRBV7-8 and TRBJ1-1; no reliable D call. Germline CDR1 SGHVS, CDR2 FQNEAQ. Between the trimmed V and J ends, which lost 4 bases and 5 bases, there was a span of 14 bases. CDR3 length: 14 residues.

The V call is TRBV6-1, the J call TRBJ1-2; TRBD1 is a possible D gene (6 bases). With 6 bases removed from V and 8 bases from J, the gap between germline ends came to 16 bases. Germline CDR1 and CDR2: MNHNS and SASEGT. CDR3 length: 13 amino acids. DNA of the CDR3: TGTGCCAGCAGGTCGTCCGGGACAAAAGGCTACACCTTC. Amino acids: CASRSSGTKGYTF.

V usage is TRBV5-6 and J usage is TRBJ2-5; no reliable D call. The J call is in doubt because the DNA end fits TRBJ2-7 better. Germline CDR1 and CDR2: SGHDT and YYEEEE. CDR3 length equals 17 residues. The DNA of the CDR3 is TGTGCCAGCAGCTTGGCCGTAGGCGGATGGGTCTCCTACGAGCAGTACTTC. Translated, it gives CASSLAVGGWVSYEQYF.

This clone was picked up a small number of times. Distinct nucleotide sequences in the sample also encode this CDR3. The V and J genes are TRBV5-1 and TRBJ2-5; TRBD1 might be the D (6 bases). The V end lost 0 bases, the J end lost 1 base, and 10 bases lay between the germline ends. This CDR3 is 15 amino acids long. Germline CDR1 reads SGHRS; CDR2 reads YFSETQ. CDR3 amino acids: CASSLDTGIQETQYF. Here the CDR3 DNA reads TGCGCCAGCAGCTTGGACACAGGGATCCAAGAGACCCAGTACTTC.

This clone was picked up a small number of times. This chain's CDR3 is CASSRDRNYGYTF. The CDR3 DNA follows: TGTGCCAGCAGCCGGGACAGAAACTATGGCTACACCTTC. V gene TRBV6-5 combines with J gene TRBJ1-2, with 7 bases lining up with TRBD1. The length of the CDR3 is 13 residues. The V gene end was trimmed by 6 bases and the J gene end by 2 bases; junction bases not matched to a gene: 3. In germline, CDR1 is MNHEY, CDR2 SVGAGI.

The J gene is TRBJ2-7, the V gene TRBV10-3; 10 nucleotides agree with TRBD2. The length of the CDR3 is 14 residues. The junction had 4 bases not matched to a gene; V was cut back by 5 bases and J by 3 bases. Germline CDR1 reads ENHRY; CDR2 reads SYGVKD. This CDR3 is CAISFTSGVYEQYF. CDR3 coding DNA: TGTGCCATCAGTTTCACTAGCGGGGTCTACGAGCAGTACTTC.

The rearrangement links TRBV27 to TRBJ1-2, with TRBD1 as a possible D gene (5 bases). The CDR3 totals 15 residues. Germline loops: CDR1 MNHEY, CDR2 SMNVEV (reference sequence). The ends were cut back, 0 bases at V and 4 bases at J, with 12 bases in the middle. CDR3 sequence reads: CASSLSPQGFYGYTF. The DNA for the CDR3 is TGTGCCAGCAGTTTATCCCCCCAGGGATTCTATGGCTACACCTTC.

The CDR3 DNA is TGTGCCAGTAGTATGGGACAGCACAATGAGCAGTTCTTC. Its translation: CASSMGQHNEQFF. The chain is built from TRBV19 and TRBJ2-1; the match to TRBD1 covers 7 bases. This CDR3 region has 13 residues. With V trimmed by 3 bases and J by 5 bases, 1 base remained unmatched. CDR1 LNHDA and CDR2 SQIVND come from the germline V gene (reference sequence).